Presented here are 10 T cell receptor beta chains from one specimen sequenced in a study of blood T cell repertoires in COVID-19. Some clones are missing from TCRdb's copy, which holds only in-frame ones; the method was immunoSEQ multiplex PCR. The data hold about 41,000 clones, with over 75% observed a single time. Specimen: peripheral blood. Receptors originate from a woman at least 80 years old with acute or convalescent COVID-19.

The V call is TRBV19, the J call TRBJ1-3; D ambiguous. Between the trimmed V and J ends, which lost 3 bases and 1 base, there was a span of 10 bases. Germline V gene data show CDR1 as LNHDA and CDR2 as SQIVND (reference sequence). This CDR3 contains 15 residues. CDR3 sequence (DNA): TGTGCCAGTAGTATGACCCGGGGTTCTGGAAACACCATATATTTT. This translates into CASSMTRGSGNTIYF.

The DNA of the CDR3 is TGTGCCTGTAAGGGCCCGGGGGGAAACACCATATATTTT. It codes for CACKGPGGNTIYF. The chain combines TRBV30 with TRBJ1-3; D ambiguous. Germline loops: CDR1 GTSNPN, CDR2 SVGIG (reference sequence). V gave up 6 bases and J gave up 4 bases, with 13 bases separating them. CDR3 length: 13 residues.

The chain's CDR3 is CASSWDSGTGELFF. CDR3 DNA sequence: TGTGCCAGCAGCTGGGACAGCGGGACCGGGGAGCTGTTTTTT. The chain joins TRBV2 to TRBJ2-2; D might be TRBD1 (7 bases). Germline CDR1 and CDR2: SNHLY and FYNNEI. The length of the CDR3 is 14 residues. V shed 6 bases and J shed 5 bases, with 13 bases lying between them.

In this sample, this clone turned up a few times. The chain combines TRBV19 with TRBJ1-3; D uncertain. This CDR3 has 15 amino acids. Germline loops: CDR1 LNHDA, CDR2 SQIVND (reference sequence). V lost 3 bases to trimming and J lost 0 bases, with 9 bases between them. Written as DNA, the CDR3 is TGTGCCAGTAGTATTACCTCCGGCTCTGGAAACACCATATATTTT. As protein: CASSITSGSGNTIYF.

The rearrangement uses TRBV6-1 and TRBJ2-5; 11 nucleotides match TRBD2. The CDR3 runs 17 residues. Per the germline V gene, CDR1 is MNHNS and CDR2 is SASEGT. Trimming at V came to 4 bases and at J to 4 bases, leaving 11 bases not matched to a gene. The CDR3 spells CASSASILAGGTETQYF. In DNA form, the CDR3 reads TGTGCCAGCAGTGCCTCTATTTTAGCGGGGGGGACAGAGACCCAGTACTTC.

This chain joins TRBV7-9 and TRBJ2-7; TRBD2 aligns across 7 bases. Looked up from germline, CDR1 is SEHNR and CDR2 is FQNEAQ (reference sequence). J was trimmed by 0 bases and V by 0 bases; bases with no gene match: 2. CDR3 size: 15 residues. The CDR3 region has the DNA TGTGCCAGCAGCTTAGCGGGGGGGAGCTCCTACGAGCAGTACTTC. This translates into CASSLAGGSSYEQYF.

In its sample, this clone was seen once. The V and J genes are TRBV3-1 (or the pseudogene TRBV3-2) and TRBJ2-3; D not resolved. Trimming took 8 bases from V and 4 from J, leaving 10 bases between them. The CDR3 has 12 amino acids. Germline lookup yields CDR1 LGHDT and CDR2 YNNKEL (reference sequence). The DNA for the CDR3 is TGTGCCAGCCGGTCTGCGGCAGATACGCAGTATTTT. Encoded protein: CASRSAADTQYF.

The chain is built from TRBV18 and TRBJ1-2; 10 nucleotides align to TRBD1. Germline assignment: CDR1 KGHSH and CDR2 LQKENI. There are 15 residues in the CDR3. V lost 3 bases to trimming and J lost 8 bases; unmatched junction nucleotides: 9. The CDR3 sequence: CASSPTGGSSGGYTF. DNA of the CDR3: TGTGCCAGCTCACCGACAGGGGGCAGTTCGGGAGGCTACACCTTC.

The genes are TRBV7-2 and TRBJ1-2; D gene uncertain. V was shortened by 1 base and J by 2 bases, with 8 bases between the two germline ends. The germline gives CDR1 SGHTA, CDR2 FQGNSA. CDR3 length: 14 amino acids. The CDR3 sequence: CASSLGRQNYGYTF. CDR3 DNA: TGTGCCAGCAGCTTAGGGCGGCAGAACTATGGCTACACCTTC.

The rearrangement links TRBV19 to TRBJ1-2; possible D gene TRBD1, 5 bases. Germline V lookup: CDR1 LNHDA, CDR2 SQIVND (reference sequence). V was clipped by 2 bases and J by 1 base, with 14 bases between them. The CDR3 consists of 16 residues. As DNA, the CDR3 is TGTGCCAGTAGTATAACGGGGGGAATTAATAACTATGGCTACACCTTC. Amino acid sequence: CASSITGGINNYGYTF. Drawing the rest from reference TRBV19 and TRBJ1-2, the complete variable domain is DGGITQSPKYLFRKEGQNVTLSCEQNLNHDAMYWYRQDPGQGLRLIYYSQIVNDFQKGDIAEGYSVSREKKESFPLTVTSAQKNPTAFYLCASSITGGINNYGYTFGSGTRLTVV.